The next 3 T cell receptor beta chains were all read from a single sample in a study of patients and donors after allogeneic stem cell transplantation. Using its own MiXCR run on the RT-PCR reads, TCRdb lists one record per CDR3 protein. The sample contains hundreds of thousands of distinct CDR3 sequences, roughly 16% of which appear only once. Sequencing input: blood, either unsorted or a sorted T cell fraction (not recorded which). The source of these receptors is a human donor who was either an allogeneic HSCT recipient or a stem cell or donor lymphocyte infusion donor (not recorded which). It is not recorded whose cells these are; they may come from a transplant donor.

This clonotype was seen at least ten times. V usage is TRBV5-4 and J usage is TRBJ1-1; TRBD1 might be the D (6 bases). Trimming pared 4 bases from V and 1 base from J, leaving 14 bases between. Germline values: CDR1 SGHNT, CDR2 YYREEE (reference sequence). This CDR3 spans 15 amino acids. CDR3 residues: CASSNLQGWNTEAFF. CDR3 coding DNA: TGTGCCAGCAGCAACCTACAGGGCTGGAACACTGAAGCTTTCTTT.

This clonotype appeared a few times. The CDR3 DNA follows: TGTGCCAGCAGCTCCCCGGGGGCTTCCTACGAGCAGTACTTC. Amino acid sequence: CASSSPGASYEQYF. The V call is TRBV7-9, the J call TRBJ2-7; the D gene could be TRBD1 or TRBD2 (6 bases each). The V end lost 4 bases, the J end lost 1 base, and 11 bases lay between the germline ends. CDR1 SEHNR and CDR2 FQNEAQ come from the germline V gene (reference sequence). This CDR3 region has 14 residues.

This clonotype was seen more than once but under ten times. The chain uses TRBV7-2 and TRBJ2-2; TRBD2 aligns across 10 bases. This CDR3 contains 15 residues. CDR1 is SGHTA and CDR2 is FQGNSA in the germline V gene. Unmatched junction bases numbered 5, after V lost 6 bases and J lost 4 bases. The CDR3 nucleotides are TGTGCCAGCAGTTCGAGCGGGGGGGCCACCGGGGAGCTGTTTTTT. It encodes CASSSSGGATGELFF.